Sequencing of this TCR beta chain was carried out in a study of neoadjuvant nivolumab and ipilimumab in lung cancer. Profiling relied on immunoSEQ multiplex PCR, and the TCRdb table lists in-frame clones only, not all of them. In the table there are more than 15,000 clones, roughly 80% of which are singletons. Germline CDR1 is SGHAT and CDR2 is FQDESV (reference sequence). The CDR3 length is 14 residues. V was pared by 5 bases and J by 2 bases, with 12 bases between. This material consisted of tumor tissue, taken after neoadjuvant nivolumab, alone or with ipilimumab, at or shortly before surgery. This chain connects TRBV11-1 to TRBJ2-5; D is perhaps TRBD1 (6 bases). This receptor was identified in an adult with non-small cell lung cancer. The CDR3 region has the DNA TGTGCCAGCAGCCTCAGGGGTGGACAAGAGACCCAGTACTTC. Its translation: CASSLRGGQETQYF.